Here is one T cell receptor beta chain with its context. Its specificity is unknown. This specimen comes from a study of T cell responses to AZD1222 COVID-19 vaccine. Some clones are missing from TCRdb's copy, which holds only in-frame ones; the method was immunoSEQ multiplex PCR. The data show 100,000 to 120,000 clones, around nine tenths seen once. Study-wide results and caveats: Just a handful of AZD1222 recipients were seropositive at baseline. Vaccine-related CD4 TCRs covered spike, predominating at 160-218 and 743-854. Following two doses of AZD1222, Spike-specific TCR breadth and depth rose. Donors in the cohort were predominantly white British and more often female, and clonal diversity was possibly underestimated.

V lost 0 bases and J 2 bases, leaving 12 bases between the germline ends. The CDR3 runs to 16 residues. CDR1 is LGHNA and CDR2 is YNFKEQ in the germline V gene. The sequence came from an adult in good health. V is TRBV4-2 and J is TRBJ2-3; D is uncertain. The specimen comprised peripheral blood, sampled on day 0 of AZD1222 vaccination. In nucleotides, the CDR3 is TGTGCCAGCAGCCAAGATTCGGCGGACCACACAGATACGCAGTATTTT. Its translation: CASSQDSADHTDTQYF.